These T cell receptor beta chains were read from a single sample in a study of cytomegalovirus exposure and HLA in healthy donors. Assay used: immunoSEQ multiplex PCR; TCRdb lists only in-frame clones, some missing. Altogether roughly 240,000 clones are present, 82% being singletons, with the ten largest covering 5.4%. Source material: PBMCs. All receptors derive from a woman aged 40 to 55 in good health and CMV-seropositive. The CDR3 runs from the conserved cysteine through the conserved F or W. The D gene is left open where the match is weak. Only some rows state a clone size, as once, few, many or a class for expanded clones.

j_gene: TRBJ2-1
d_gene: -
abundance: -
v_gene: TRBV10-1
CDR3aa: CASSESKRREQFF
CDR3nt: TGCGCCAGCAGTGAGTCGAAGCGTCGTGAGCAGTTCTTC

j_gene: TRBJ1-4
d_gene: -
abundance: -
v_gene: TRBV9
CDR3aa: CASSDGATNEKLFF
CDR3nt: TGTGCCAGCAGCGACGGAGCAACTAATGAAAAACTGTTTTTT

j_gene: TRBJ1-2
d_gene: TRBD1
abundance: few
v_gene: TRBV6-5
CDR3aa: CASSPHLQGNGYTF
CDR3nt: TGTGCCAGCAGTCCTCACCTACAGGGGAACGGCTACACCTTC

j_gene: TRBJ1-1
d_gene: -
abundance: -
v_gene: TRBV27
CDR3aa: CASSLSPRRRLNTEAFF
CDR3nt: TGTGCCAGCAGTTTATCCCCTCGTCGGCGGTTGAACACTGAAGCTTTCTTT

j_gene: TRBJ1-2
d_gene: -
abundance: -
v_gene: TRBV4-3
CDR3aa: CASSQVRGGSGSGYTF
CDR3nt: TGCGCCAGCAGCCAAGTTAGGGGAGGGTCGGGGTCGGGCTACACCTTC

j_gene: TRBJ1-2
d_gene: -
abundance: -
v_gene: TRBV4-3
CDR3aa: CASSQFSGAAATYGYTF
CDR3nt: TGCGCCAGCAGCCAATTCTCAGGGGCCGCGGCAACCTATGGCTACACCTTC

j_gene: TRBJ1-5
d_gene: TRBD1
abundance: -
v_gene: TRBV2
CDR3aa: CASRPGGWQPQHF
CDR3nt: TGTGCCAGCAGACCAGGGGGCTGGCAGCCCCAGCATTTT

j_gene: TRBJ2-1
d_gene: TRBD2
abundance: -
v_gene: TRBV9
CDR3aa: CASASGDNEQFF
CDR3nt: TGTGCCAGCGCTAGCGGGGACAATGAGCAGTTCTTC

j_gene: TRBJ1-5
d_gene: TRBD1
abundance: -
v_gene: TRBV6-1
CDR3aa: CASSLDRVGNQPQHF
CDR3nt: TGTGCCAGCAGTTTGGACAGGGTAGGCAATCAGCCCCAGCATTTT

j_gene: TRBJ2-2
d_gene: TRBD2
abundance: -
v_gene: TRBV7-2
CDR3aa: CASSSRTSGGRSGELFF
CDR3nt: TGTGCCAGCAGCTCAAGGACTAGCGGGGGGAGGTCCGGGGAGCTGTTTTTT

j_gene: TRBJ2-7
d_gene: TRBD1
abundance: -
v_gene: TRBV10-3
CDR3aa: CAIKNGGQGAYEQYF
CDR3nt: TGTGCCATCAAGAACGGGGGACAGGGGGCCTACGAGCAGTACTTC

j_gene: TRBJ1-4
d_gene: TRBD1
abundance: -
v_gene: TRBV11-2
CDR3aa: CASSLVTGGNEKLFF
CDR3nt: TGTGCCAGCAGCTTAGTAACAGGGGGGAATGAAAAACTGTTTTTT

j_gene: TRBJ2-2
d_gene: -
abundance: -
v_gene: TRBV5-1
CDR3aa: CASSLDGGTAGELFF
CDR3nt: TGCGCCAGCAGCTTGGATGGGGGGACCGCCGGGGAGCTGTTTTTT

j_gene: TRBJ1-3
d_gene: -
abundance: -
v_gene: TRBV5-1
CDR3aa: CASSPQPGQSSGNTIYF
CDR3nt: TGCGCCAGCAGCCCGCAACCTGGACAGAGCTCTGGAAACACCATATATTTT

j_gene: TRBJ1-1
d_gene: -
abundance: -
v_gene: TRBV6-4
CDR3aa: CASSDKVGGVTEAFF
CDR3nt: TGTGCCAGCAGTGACAAGGTTGGGGGCGTCACTGAAGCTTTCTTT

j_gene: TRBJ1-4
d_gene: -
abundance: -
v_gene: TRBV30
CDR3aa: CAWRTAGGRPEKLFF
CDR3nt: TGTGCCTGGAGGACTGCGGGGGGACGGCCTGAAAAACTGTTTTTT

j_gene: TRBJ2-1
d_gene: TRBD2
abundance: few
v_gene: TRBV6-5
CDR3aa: CASRSLAGGREQFF
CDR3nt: TGTGCCAGCAGATCACTAGCGGGGGGGCGTGAGCAGTTCTTC

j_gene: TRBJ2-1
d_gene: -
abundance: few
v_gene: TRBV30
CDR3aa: CAWTRRNEQFF
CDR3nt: TGTGCCTGGACCCGGAGGAATGAGCAGTTCTTC

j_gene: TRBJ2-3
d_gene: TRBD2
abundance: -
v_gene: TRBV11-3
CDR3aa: CASSLGTSGRTDTQYF
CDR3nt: TGTGCCAGCAGCTTAGGTACTAGCGGGAGAACAGATACGCAGTATTTT

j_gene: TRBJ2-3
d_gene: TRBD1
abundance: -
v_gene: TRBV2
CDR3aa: CASSEGGRGTQYF
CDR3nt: TGTGCCAGCAGTGAAGGTGGCAGGGGGACGCAGTATTTT

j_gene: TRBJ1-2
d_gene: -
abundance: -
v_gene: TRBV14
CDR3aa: CASSQEWGRVGGYTF
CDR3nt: TGTGCCAGCAGCCAAGAGTGGGGCAGAGTTGGGGGCTACACCTTC

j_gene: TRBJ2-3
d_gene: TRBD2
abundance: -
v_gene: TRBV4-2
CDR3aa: CASSQMSGASTDTQYF
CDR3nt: TGTGCCAGCAGCCAAATGAGCGGGGCTAGCACAGATACGCAGTATTTT

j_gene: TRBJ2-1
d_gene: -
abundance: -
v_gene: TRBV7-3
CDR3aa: CASSLRGQGAYNEQFF
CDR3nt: TGTGCCAGCAGCTTAAGGGGGCAGGGAGCCTACAATGAGCAGTTCTTC

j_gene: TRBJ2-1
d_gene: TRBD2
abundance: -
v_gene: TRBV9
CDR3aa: CASSVEGSGALIDEQFF
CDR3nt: TGTGCCAGCAGCGTAGAGGGTAGCGGGGCCCTTATCGATGAGCAGTTCTTC

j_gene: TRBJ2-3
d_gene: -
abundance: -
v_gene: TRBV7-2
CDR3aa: CASSLGRGLIDTQYF
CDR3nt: TGTGCCAGCAGCTTAGGTAGAGGGCTGATAGATACGCAGTATTTT

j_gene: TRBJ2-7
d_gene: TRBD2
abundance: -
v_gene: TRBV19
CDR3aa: CASSIGGGFEQYF
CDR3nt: TGTGCCAGTAGTATAGGGGGGGGGTTCGAGCAGTACTTC

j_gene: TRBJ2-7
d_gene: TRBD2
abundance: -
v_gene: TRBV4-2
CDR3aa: CASSQDWREGTYEQYF
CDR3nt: TGTGCCAGCAGCCAAGATTGGAGGGAGGGCACCTACGAGCAGTACTTC

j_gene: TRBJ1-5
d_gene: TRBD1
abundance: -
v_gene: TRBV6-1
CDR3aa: CASSFQGRQGQPQHF
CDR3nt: TGTGCCAGCAGTTTTCAGGGGAGACAGGGTCAGCCCCAGCATTTT

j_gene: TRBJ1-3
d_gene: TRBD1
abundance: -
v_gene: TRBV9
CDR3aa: CASSVGGTGAGNTIYF
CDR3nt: TGTGCCAGCAGCGTAGGGGGGACAGGGGCTGGAAACACCATATATTTT

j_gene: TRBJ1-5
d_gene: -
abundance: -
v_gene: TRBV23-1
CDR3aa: CAGTNQPQHF
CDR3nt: TGCGCCGGTACTAATCAGCCCCAGCATTTT

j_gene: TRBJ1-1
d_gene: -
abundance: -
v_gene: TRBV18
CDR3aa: CASSPYGLDSRDTEAFF
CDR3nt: TGTGCCAGCTCACCTTACGGACTGGACAGCCGGGACACTGAAGCTTTCTTT

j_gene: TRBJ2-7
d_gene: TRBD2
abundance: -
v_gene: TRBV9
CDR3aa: CASSQTSGSYEQYF
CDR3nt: TGTGCCAGCAGCCAGACTAGCGGGAGCTACGAGCAGTACTTC

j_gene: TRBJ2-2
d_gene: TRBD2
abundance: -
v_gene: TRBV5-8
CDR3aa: CASSPRGISGTSITGELFF
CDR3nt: TGTGCCAGCAGCCCGAGGGGTATTAGTGGGACTAGTATCACCGGGGAGCTGTTTTTT

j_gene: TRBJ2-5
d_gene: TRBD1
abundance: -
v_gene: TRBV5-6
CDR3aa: CASSLRTGAPQETQYF
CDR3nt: TGTGCCAGCAGCTTGAGGACAGGGGCTCCACAAGAGACCCAGTACTTC

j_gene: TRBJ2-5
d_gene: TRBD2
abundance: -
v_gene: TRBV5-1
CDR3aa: CASSPRLARETQYF
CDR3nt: TGCGCCAGCAGCCCGAGACTAGCGCGAGAGACCCAGTACTTC

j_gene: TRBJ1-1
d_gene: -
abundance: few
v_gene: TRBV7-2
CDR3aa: CASSLPRVIVTEAFF
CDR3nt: TGTGCCAGCAGCTTACCCAGGGTAATAGTAACTGAAGCTTTCTTT

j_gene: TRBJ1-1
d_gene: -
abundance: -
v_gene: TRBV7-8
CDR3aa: CASSPPQGKAFF
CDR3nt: TGTGCCAGCAGCCCTCCCCAGGGTAAAGCTTTCTTT

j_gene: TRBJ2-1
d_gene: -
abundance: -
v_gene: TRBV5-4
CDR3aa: CASSLVRGGGVSAANEQFF
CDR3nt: TGTGCCAGCAGCTTAGTAAGGGGTGGTGGGGTCTCGGCGGCCAATGAGCAGTTCTTC

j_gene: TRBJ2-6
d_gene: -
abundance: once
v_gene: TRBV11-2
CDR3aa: CASSLVPGTSSGANVLTF
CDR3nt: TGTGCCAGCAGCTTAGTTCCAGGGACTTCATCTGGGGCCAACGTCCTGACTTTC

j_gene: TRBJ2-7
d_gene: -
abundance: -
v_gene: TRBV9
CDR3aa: CASSVDGGSSYEQYF
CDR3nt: TGTGCCAGCAGCGTAGATGGGGGGAGCTCCTACGAGCAGTACTTC

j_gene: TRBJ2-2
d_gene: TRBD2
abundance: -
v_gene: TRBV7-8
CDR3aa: CASTPREGGGTGELFF
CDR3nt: TGTGCCAGCACCCCCAGGGAAGGCGGGGGCACCGGGGAGCTGTTTTTT

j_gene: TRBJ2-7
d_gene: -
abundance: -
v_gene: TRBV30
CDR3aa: CAWSARGYEQYF
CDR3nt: TGTGCCTGGAGTGCCCGGGGCTACGAGCAGTACTTC

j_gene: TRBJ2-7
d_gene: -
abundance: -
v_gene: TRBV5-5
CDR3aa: CASSLAPTRGNEQYF
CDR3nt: TGTGCCAGCAGCCTGGCCCCGACAAGGGGGAACGAGCAGTACTTC

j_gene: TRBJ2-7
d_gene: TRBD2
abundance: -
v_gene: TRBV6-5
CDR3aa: CASRPGTSGSYEQYF
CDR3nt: TGTGCCAGCAGGCCGGGGACTAGCGGGTCCTACGAGCAGTACTTC

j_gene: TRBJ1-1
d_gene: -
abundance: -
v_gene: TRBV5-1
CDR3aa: CASSLDPVNTEAFF
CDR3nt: TGCGCCAGCAGCTTGGATCCAGTGAACACTGAAGCTTTCTTT

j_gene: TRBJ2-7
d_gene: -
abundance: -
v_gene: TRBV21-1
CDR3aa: CASSTRLVLPYEQYF
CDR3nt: TGTGCCAGCAGCACCCGACTAGTTTTGCCCTACGAGCAGTACTTC

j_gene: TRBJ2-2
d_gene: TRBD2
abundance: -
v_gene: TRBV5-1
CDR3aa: CASRPGTSGGASPGELFF
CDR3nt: TGCGCCAGCAGACCCGGGACTAGCGGGGGGGCCAGTCCCGGGGAGCTGTTTTTT

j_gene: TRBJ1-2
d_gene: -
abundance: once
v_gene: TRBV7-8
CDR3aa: CASSLGQTIYGYTF
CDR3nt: TGTGCCAGCAGCTTAGGTCAGACTATCTATGGCTACACCTTC

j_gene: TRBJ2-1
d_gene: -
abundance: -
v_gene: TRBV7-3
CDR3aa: CASSLAGNNEQFF
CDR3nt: TGTGCCAGCAGCCTAGCCGGGAACAATGAGCAGTTCTTC

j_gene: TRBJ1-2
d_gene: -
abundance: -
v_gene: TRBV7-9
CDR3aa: CASSFLRGYGYTF
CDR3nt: TGTGCCAGCAGCTTTTTAAGGGGATATGGCTACACCTTC

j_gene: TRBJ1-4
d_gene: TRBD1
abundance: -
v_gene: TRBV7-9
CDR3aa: CASSQFSGSGQNEKLFF
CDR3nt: TGTGCCAGCAGCCAATTTTCGGGGTCGGGACAGAATGAAAAACTGTTTTTT

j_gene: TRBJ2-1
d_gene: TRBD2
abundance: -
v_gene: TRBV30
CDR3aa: CAWSLGLAGAVDNEQFF
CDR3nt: TGTGCCTGGAGTCTGGGACTAGCGGGAGCCGTGGACAATGAGCAGTTCTTC

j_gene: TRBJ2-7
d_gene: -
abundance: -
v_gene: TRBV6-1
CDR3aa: CASREGGGTYEQYF
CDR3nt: TGTGCCAGCAGGGAAGGGGGGGGGACCTACGAGCAGTACTTC

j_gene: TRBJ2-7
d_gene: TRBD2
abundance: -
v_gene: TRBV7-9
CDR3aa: CASSPSTTSGDNEQYF
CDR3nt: TGTGCCAGCAGCCCCAGTACGACTAGCGGGGATAACGAGCAGTACTTC

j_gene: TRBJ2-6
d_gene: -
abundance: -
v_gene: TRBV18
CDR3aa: CASSPARTDTSGANVLTF
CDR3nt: TGTGCCAGCTCACCGGCACGGACAGACACCTCTGGGGCCAACGTCCTGACTTTC